This T cell receptor (beta chain) was retrieved from a study of beta chain features in type 1 diabetes. Study-level information: Examination of sorted cells across all samples involved 90 million to 120 million cells.

As regards this clone: The target antigen is unknown.

The CDR3 sequence is 14 residues long. Trimming removed 3 bases from V and 8 bases from J, with 14 bases in between. CDR1 KGHSH and CDR2 LQKENI come from the germline V gene. A heparinised blood draw that averaged about 100 mL was obtained once from each donor. Whole-study findings and limits: Patients' naive, central memory and Treg TCRB repertoires seemed closer to one another than those of healthy donors. Shortening that was moderate but significant affected the TCRB CDR3s of Type 1 diabetes patients in all four CD4+ subsets.

Sequencing targeted expressed TCRB transcripts, as all isolated RNA had been reverse transcribed. Mean read depth for naive, central memory and regulatory T cell samples was some 3.8 million reads. Repertoires were generated with immunoSEQ multiplex PCR, while TCRdb's copy carries only in-frame clones and drops some. Here the sample spans tens of thousands of clones, approximately 52% being singletons. Sequenced: Tregs from blood. The sequence was collected from a woman aged 40 to 50 with type 1 diabetes. This chain links TRBV18 with TRBJ1-3; a possible D gene is TRBD1 (6 bases). This chain's CDR3 is CASSPQGGIDTIYF. For the CDR3, the DNA is TGTGCCAGCTCACCCCAAGGGGGTATTGACACCATATATTTT.